This record covers a single T cell receptor beta chain. The V end was cut by 7 bases, the J end by 4 bases, with 19 bases between. Germline V gene sequence: CDR1 MDHEN, CDR2 SYDVKM. The CDR3 sequence is 15 residues long. The data stem from a study of blood T cell repertoires in COVID-19. The repertoire was sequenced with immunoSEQ multiplex PCR; TCRdb's copy has only in-frame clones and lacks some. The sample has over 250,000 clones, about 85% seen once; the top ten hold roughly 14%. This sequence was found in a human donor in a cohort sampled during active COVID-19. Material for sequencing was peripheral blood. This chain links TRBV28 with TRBJ1-1; TRBD1 is a possible D gene (6 bases). As DNA, the CDR3 is TGTGCCAGCAACTTGGGCGGGCAGGGGCCCACTGAAGCTTTCTTT. Protein product: CASNLGGQGPTEAFF.